This T cell receptor (beta chain) was recorded in a study of shared clonotypes between healthy human individuals. The protocol was immunoSEQ multiplex PCR, while the TCRdb copy is restricted to in-frame clones and leaves out a portion. Of about a million clones listed, approximately 76% are singletons. Donors, healthy HIV-negative adults, lacked recent acute infections or vaccinations. General observations from the study: Clonotype sharing levels among donors were expected to vary with sequencing depth.

Note on this clone: Its matching antigen is unknown.

This CDR3 contains 15 residues. Trimming took off 0 bases at V and 0 bases at J, with 6 bases between the two ends. Looked up from germline, CDR1 is LGHNA and CDR2 is YSLEER. The chain is built from TRBV4-3 and TRBJ2-1; D not certain. The specimen sequenced was memory CD4+ T cells sorted from blood. Subset: CD45RA-negative fraction. The sequence was collected from a man aged 18 to 30 in good health. The CDR3 DNA follows: TGCGCCAGCAGCCAAGAGGGATACTCCTACAATGAGCAGTTCTTC. Protein sequence: CASSQEGYSYNEQFF.